The T cell receptor beta chain described here comes from a study of shared clonotypes between healthy human individuals. Overall study results and limits: Several donors showed sharing of approximately 5% of naive CD4 clonotypes. Incomplete sequencing of sorted subsets was indicated by rarefaction despite large depth. A limitation of the genetic and exposure-history diversity represented arose from few donors.

Trimming took off 4 bases at V and 6 bases at J, with 10 bases between the two ends. Germline V gene data show CDR1 as SEHNR and CDR2 as FQNEAQ (reference sequence). The CDR3 is made up of 12 amino acids. Some clones are missing from TCRdb's copy, which holds only in-frame ones; the method was immunoSEQ multiplex PCR. Of about 1.1 million clones in the sample, approximately 80% were seen once. Details on this clone: Its specificity is unknown.

CD4+ cells underwent separation, giving CD45RA+ naive and CD45RA-negative memory subsets. The sequence was collected from a man aged 18 to 30 in good health. Some clones in this sample may be carry-over from other donors' samples. The sequencing input was memory CD4+ T cells from PBMCs. Subset reported: CD45RA-negative fraction. V gene TRBV7-9 combines with J gene TRBJ2-7; D call uncertain. The CDR3 is CASSSDISEQYF. Written as DNA, the CDR3 is TGTGCCAGCAGCTCCGACATATCCGAGCAGTACTTC.